The T cell receptor (beta chain) under discussion was sequenced for a study of shared clonotypes between healthy human individuals. Notes on the study in general: Roughly 5% was the fraction of naive CD4 clonotypes found shared across several donors.

With regard to this clone: The target antigen is unknown. An end of the junction does not agree with germline; a read error may underlie this.

TCRdb's copy holds only in-frame clones and misses some; the assay was immunoSEQ multiplex PCR. Found here are around 750,000 clones, about 74% of them singletons; the top ten hold 1.5% to 2%. The CDR3 is 11 residues long. Germline loops: CDR1 MGHDK, CDR2 SYGVNS. The healthy adult donors were HIV-negative and reported no recent acute infections or vaccinations. Partitioning of CD4+ cells yielded a CD45RA+ naive subset and a CD45RA-negative memory subset. The V and J genes are TRBV25-1 and TRBJ2-7; the D is unclear. The receptor comes from a woman under 40 in good health. Sample: memory CD4+ T cells sorted from blood. Subset described: CD45RA-negative fraction. The CDR3 DNA sequence: TGTGCCAGCAGTTCCTACTACGAGCAGTGCTTC. Protein product: CASSSYYEQCF.